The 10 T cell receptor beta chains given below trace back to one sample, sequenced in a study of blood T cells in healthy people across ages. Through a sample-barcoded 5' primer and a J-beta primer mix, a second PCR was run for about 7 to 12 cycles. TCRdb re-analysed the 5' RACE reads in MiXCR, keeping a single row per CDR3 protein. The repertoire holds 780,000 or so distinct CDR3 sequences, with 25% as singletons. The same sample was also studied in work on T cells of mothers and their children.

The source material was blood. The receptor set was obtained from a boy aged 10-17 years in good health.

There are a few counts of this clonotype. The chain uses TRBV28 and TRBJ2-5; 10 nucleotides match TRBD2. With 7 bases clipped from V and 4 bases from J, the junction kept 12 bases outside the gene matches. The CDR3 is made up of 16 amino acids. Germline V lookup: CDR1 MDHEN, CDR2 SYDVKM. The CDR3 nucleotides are TGTGCCAGCACAACCACTGGGGCTAGCGGGGGAGAGACCCAGTACTTC. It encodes CASTTTGASGGETQYF.

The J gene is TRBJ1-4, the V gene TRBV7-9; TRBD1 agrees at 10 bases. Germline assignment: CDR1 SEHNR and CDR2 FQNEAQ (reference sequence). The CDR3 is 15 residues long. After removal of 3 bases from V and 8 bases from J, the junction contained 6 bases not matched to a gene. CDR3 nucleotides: TGTGCCAGCAGCTTGACAGGGGGCAGCAACGAAAAACTGTTTTTT. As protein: CASSLTGGSNEKLFF.

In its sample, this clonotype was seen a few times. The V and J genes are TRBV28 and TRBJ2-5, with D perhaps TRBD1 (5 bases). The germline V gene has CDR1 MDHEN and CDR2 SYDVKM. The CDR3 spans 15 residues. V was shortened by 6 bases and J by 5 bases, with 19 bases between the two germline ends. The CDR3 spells CASRRVFIGVETQYF. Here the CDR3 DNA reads TGTGCCAGCAGACGTGTATTCATAGGGGTCGAGACCCAGTACTTC.

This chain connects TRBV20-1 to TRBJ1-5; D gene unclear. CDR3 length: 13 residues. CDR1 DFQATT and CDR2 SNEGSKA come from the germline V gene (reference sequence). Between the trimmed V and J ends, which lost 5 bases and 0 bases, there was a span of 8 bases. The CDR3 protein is CSASRNSNQPQHF. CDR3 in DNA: TGCAGTGCTTCACGGAATAGCAATCAGCCCCAGCATTTT.

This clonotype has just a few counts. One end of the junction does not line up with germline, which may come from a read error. The CDR3 spells CASSQEGVASGQETQYF. CDR3 DNA: TGTGCCAGCAGCCAAGAAGGTGTGGCTAGCGGACAAGAGACTCAGTACTTC. The genes are TRBV4-2 and TRBJ2-5; 7 nucleotides agree with TRBD2. Germline V gene sequence: CDR1 LGHNA, CDR2 YNFKEQ. This CDR3 has 17 amino acids.

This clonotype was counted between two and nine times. Written as DNA, the CDR3 is TGCAGTGCTAGAGGACTAGGTTCATGGCTTGAAGAGACCCAGTACTTC. Protein product: CSARGLGSWLEETQYF. The V gene is TRBV20-1, the J gene TRBJ2-5; weak D call: TRBD2 (6 bases). With 1 base removed from V and 3 bases from J, the gap between germline ends came to 18 bases. Germline V CDR1 and CDR2: DFQATT, SNEGSKA (reference sequence). The CDR3 runs to 16 residues.

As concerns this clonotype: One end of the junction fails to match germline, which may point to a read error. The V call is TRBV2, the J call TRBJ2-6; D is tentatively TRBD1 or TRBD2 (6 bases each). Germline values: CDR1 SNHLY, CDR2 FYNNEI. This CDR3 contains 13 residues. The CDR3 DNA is TGTGCCAGCGGGGGGCCGGGGGCCAACCTCCTGACTTTC. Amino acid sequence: CASGGPGANLLTF.

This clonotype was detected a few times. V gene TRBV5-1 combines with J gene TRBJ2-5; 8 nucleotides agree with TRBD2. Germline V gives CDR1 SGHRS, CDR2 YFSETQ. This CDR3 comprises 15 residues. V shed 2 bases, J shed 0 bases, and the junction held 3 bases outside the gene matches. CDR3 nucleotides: TGCGCCAGCAGCTTAGCGGGGGATTACCAAGAGACCCAGTACTTC. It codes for CASSLAGDYQETQYF.

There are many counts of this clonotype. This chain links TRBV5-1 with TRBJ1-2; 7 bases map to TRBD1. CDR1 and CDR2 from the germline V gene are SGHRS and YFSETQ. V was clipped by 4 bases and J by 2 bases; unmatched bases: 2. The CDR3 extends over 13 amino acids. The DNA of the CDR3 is TGCGCCAGCAGCCGGGACAGCAACTATGGCTACACCTTC. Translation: CASSRDSNYGYTF.

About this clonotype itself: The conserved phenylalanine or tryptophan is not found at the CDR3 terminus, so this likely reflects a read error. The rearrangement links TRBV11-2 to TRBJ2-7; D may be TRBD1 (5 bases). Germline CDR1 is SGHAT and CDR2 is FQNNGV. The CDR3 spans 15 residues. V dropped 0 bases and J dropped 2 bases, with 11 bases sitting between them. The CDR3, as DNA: TGTGCCAGCAGCTTAGAAGTACAGGCTGCCTACGAGCAGTACCTC. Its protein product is CASSLEVQAAYEQYL.